The rows below give T cell receptor beta chains drawn from one sample of a study of shared clonotypes between healthy human individuals. Sequenced by immunoSEQ multiplex PCR; TCRdb stores in-frame clones only, minus some. There are 600,000 to 800,000 clones in the sample; 72% occur only once, and around 1.8% lies in the top ten. What was sequenced was memory CD4+ T cells sorted from blood. Receptors were obtained from a woman in her twenties or thirties in good health. The CDR3 runs from the conserved cysteine through the conserved F or W. Each record gives: V gene, J gene, CDR3 length, D gene, clone size, CDR3 DNA, CDR3 protein. A D gene is named only where the DNA matches it firmly. A clone size is listed for some rows: how often the clone was seen (once, few, many), or a class if it is expanded.

>TRBV6-7|TRBJ2-1|13|-|-
TGTGCCAGCAGTTACGGGGGTAGGAATGAGCAGTTCTTC
CASSYGGRNEQFF
>TRBV18|TRBJ1-3|15|-|-
TGTGCCAGCTCACCACGGGGGAACTCTGGAAACACCATATATTTT
CASSPRGNSGNTIYF
>TRBV19|TRBJ2-5|13|TRBD1|few
TGTGCCAGTAGAAGGACAGGACAAGAGACCCAGTACTTC
CASRRTGQETQYF
>TRBV29-1|TRBJ2-7|15|-|-
TGCAGCGTTGAAGATCGGGGGCGATTCGGGAGCGAGCAGTACTTC
CSVEDRGRFGSEQYF
>TRBV18|TRBJ2-1|14|-|-
TGTGCCAGCTCAGTGGGGGCCGGGTATAATGAGCAGTTCTTC
CASSVGAGYNEQFF
>TRBV5-1|TRBJ1-1|13|TRBD1|-
TGCGCCAGCAGCCTAGGACAGGACACTGAAGCTTTCTTT
CASSLGQDTEAFF
>TRBV18|TRBJ1-1|14|-|-
TGTGCCAGCTCAGACTCCACGGGGGGGACTGAAGCTTTCTTT
CASSDSTGGTEAFF
>TRBV19|TRBJ1-5|14|-|-
TGTGCCAGTAGTAGTGTAGTTGGCAATCAGCCCCAGCATTTT
CASSSVVGNQPQHF
>TRBV11-1|TRBJ1-3|13|-|few
TGTGCCAGCACTGCGGACGTTGGAAACACCATATATTTT
CASTADVGNTIYF
>TRBV5-4|TRBJ1-2|13|-|-
TGTGCCAGCAGCTTCCGACCTAACTATGGCTACACCTTC
CASSFRPNYGYTF
>TRBV9|TRBJ2-7|14|-|-
TGTGCCAGCAGCCCCGGACCCTTGCGTGGCGAGCAGTACTTC
CASSPGPLRGEQYF
>TRBV28|TRBJ2-2|14|-|few
TGTGCCAGCACCCCTGAGGGGTACACCGGGGAGCTGTTTTTT
CASTPEGYTGELFF
>TRBV10-2|TRBJ2-1|14|TRBD2|-
TGCGCCAGCAGTTCCGGGACTAGCAACAATGAGCAGTTCTTC
CASSSGTSNNEQFF
>TRBV19|TRBJ2-1|13|-|once
TGTGCCAGTAGTATAGGGAGGGAGGATGAGCAGTTCTTC
CASSIGREDEQFF
>TRBV7-8|TRBJ2-1|15|TRBD2|-
TGTGCCAGCAGCTTAGCTAGCGGGAGGGCCAATGAGCAGTTCTTC
CASSLASGRANEQFF
>TRBV2|TRBJ2-3|16|TRBD1|-
TGTGCCAGCAGTGAAGTGAAGACAGGGGCCACAGATACGCAGTATTTT
CASSEVKTGATDTQYF
>TRBV29-1|TRBJ2-7|12|TRBD2|-
TGCAGCGTTGAAGAAGCTAGCGGGAGAAGGTACTTC
CSVEEASGRRYF
>TRBV1|TRBJ1-1|13|-|few
TGCACCAGCAGCCAAGACAGGAACACTGAAGCTTTCTTT
CTSSQDRNTEAFF
>TRBV9|TRBJ2-6|16|-|-
TGTGCCAGCAGCGTAGCAGGAAACTCTGGGGCCAACGTCCTGACTTTC
CASSVAGNSGANVLTF
>TRBV28|TRBJ2-7|15|TRBD1|-
TGTGCCAGCAGCCCCCCCGGGACAGGGGCCTACGAGCAGTACTTC
CASSPPGTGAYEQYF
>TRBV4-1|TRBJ2-7|19|TRBD1|once
TGCGCCAGCAGCCAAGAGAAAAAGGAGGGAGACAGGGGGCGTTACGAGCAGTACTTC
CASSQEKKEGDRGRYEQYF
>TRBV27|TRBJ2-1|17|TRBD2|-
TGTGCCAGCAGTGATCTGACTAGCGGAACCTCCTACAATGAGCAGTTCTTC
CASSDLTSGTSYNEQFF
>TRBV5-1|TRBJ2-2|13|-|-
TGCGCCAGCAGCGTGAGACAGACCGGGGAGCTGTTTTTT
CASSVRQTGELFF
>TRBV29-1|TRBJ2-1|11|-|-
TGCAGCGTTGGGGGATACAATGAGCAGTTCTTC
CSVGGYNEQFF
>TRBV5-1|TRBJ1-5|14|TRBD1|many
TGCGCCAGCAGCCCGGGGACAGCCGATCAGCCCCAGCATTTT
CASSPGTADQPQHF
>TRBV11-2|TRBJ2-2|15|-|-
TGTGCCAGCAGCTCATTACAGGGTTTGAGCGGGGAGCTGTTTTTT
CASSSLQGLSGELFF
>TRBV21-1|TRBJ2-7|14|-|-
TGTGCCAGCAGCAAAGAGGGAGCTTCCTACGAGCAGTACTTC
CASSKEGASYEQYF
>TRBV5-1|TRBJ2-2|15|TRBD1|-
TGCGCCAGCAGCTTCCAGGGGGCTCGGACCGGGGAGCTGTTTTTT
CASSFQGARTGELFF
>TRBV28|TRBJ2-3|14|-|-
TGTGCCAGCAGTTTTTTTGACGGGCGGGATACGCAGTATTTT
CASSFFDGRDTQYF
>TRBV27|TRBJ2-1|15|-|-
TGTGCCAGCAGTCCCTCCGGATACCTCTACAATGAGCAGTTCTTC
CASSPSGYLYNEQFF
>TRBV30|TRBJ2-7|13|TRBD1|-
TGTGCCTGGAGTCAGGGGGTCAGCTACGAGCAGTACTTC
CAWSQGVSYEQYF
>TRBV5-1|TRBJ2-1|18|TRBD2|-
TGCGCCAGCAGCTTGGCCGGAAGGACTAGCGGGAAGGTCGATGAGCAGTTCTTC
CASSLAGRTSGKVDEQFF
>TRBV5-1|TRBJ2-3|12|-|-
TGCGCCAGCAGCTTGGTATCAGATACGCAGTATTTT
CASSLVSDTQYF
>TRBV7-9|TRBJ1-3|15|-|-
TGTGCCAGCAGCTCCCCGGCAGTCTCTGGAAACACCATATATTTT
CASSSPAVSGNTIYF
>TRBV19|TRBJ1-1|13|TRBD1|-
TGTGCCAGTATCCACAGGGGCTACACTGAAGCTTTCTTT
CASIHRGYTEAFF
>TRBV19|TRBJ2-7|13|-|-
TGTGCCAGTAGCCAGACACCGTCCTACGAGCAGTACTTC
CASSQTPSYEQYF
>TRBV6-1|TRBJ2-5|14|TRBD2|-
TGTGCCAGCAGGAATCGGGGGGATCGTGAGACCCAGTACTTC
CASRNRGDRETQYF
>TRBV28|TRBJ2-2|16|TRBD2|-
TGTGCCAGCAGTTCCCGACTAGCGGCCCCCACCGGGGAGCTGTTTTTT
CASSSRLAAPTGELFF
>TRBV7-8|TRBJ2-1|13|-|once
TGTGCCAGCAGCACCGTCGAGGGGAATGAGCAGTTCTTC
CASSTVEGNEQFF
>TRBV2|TRBJ2-3|12|-|many
TGTGCCAGCCTAAGGGTTTCGGATACGCAGTATTTT
CASLRVSDTQYF
>TRBV5-6|TRBJ1-6|14|-|-
TGTGCCAGCAGCGTGGGGGAGAATAATTCACCCCTCCACTTT
CASSVGENNSPLHF
>TRBV19|TRBJ1-5|16|TRBD1|-
TGTGCCAGTGGGGACAGGGGCCCCTATAGCAATCAGCCCCAGCATTTT
CASGDRGPYSNQPQHF
>TRBV7-8|TRBJ2-5|16|-|-
TGTGCCAGCAGCCAACACCCGCGGGTGGTAGCGGAGACCCAGTACTTC
CASSQHPRVVAETQYF
>TRBV29-1|TRBJ2-2|12|-|-
TGCAGCGTCAGGGAGAACACCGGGGAGCTGTTTTTT
CSVRENTGELFF
>TRBV7-3|TRBJ1-1|14|-|-
TGTGCCAGCAGCTTAAGTTCAGGGGCTCCCGAAGCTTTCTTT
CASSLSSGAPEAFF
>TRBV27|TRBJ2-4|17|TRBD1|-
TGTGCCAGCGCGGACAGGGGCTATCTACTAGCCAAAAACATTCAGTACTTC
CASADRGYLLAKNIQYF
>TRBV6-5|TRBJ2-7|14|TRBD1|many
TGTGCCAGCAGCCTATATCCGACAGGGCTCGAGCAGTACTTC
CASSLYPTGLEQYF
>TRBV6-4|TRBJ1-5|13|-|-
TGTGCCAGCAGTGATTTTCCCGGACAGCCCCAGCATTTT
CASSDFPGQPQHF
>TRBV7-2|TRBJ2-3|19|TRBD2|-
TGTGCCAGCAGCTTAGCACTAGCGGGAGTTCCCAAGGGGTGGGATACGCAGTATTTT
CASSLALAGVPKGWDTQYF
>TRBV5-4|TRBJ2-3|16|-|-
TGTGCCAGCAGCTTGGTCCGGGGCCCCAGCACAGATACGCAGTATTTT
CASSLVRGPSTDTQYF
>TRBV28|TRBJ2-4|14|-|-
TGTGCCAGCAGTTTAGGGCAGGGCCTAAACATTCAGTACTTC
CASSLGQGLNIQYF
>TRBV27|TRBJ1-1|14|-|-
TGTGCCAGCAGTCCAAGAGCTGGTAGCACTGAAGCTTTCTTT
CASSPRAGSTEAFF
>TRBV2|TRBJ1-4|17|TRBD1|few
TGTGCCAGCAGCCGGACCAACCCGGGACAGGGTTTTGAAAAACTGTTTTTT
CASSRTNPGQGFEKLFF
>TRBV7-9|TRBJ2-7|14|-|-
TGTGCCAGCAGCTTAGGTGCCTCACCCTACGAGCAGTACTTC
CASSLGASPYEQYF
>TRBV10-1|TRBJ2-7|14|-|-
TGCGCCAGCAGTGAGTCGGCAGGGTACGGCGAGCAGTACTTC
CASSESAGYGEQYF
>TRBV2|TRBJ1-1|15|-|-
TGTGCCAGCAGCGCGCAGTCCCAGGGTGGTGCTGAAGCTTTCTTT
CASSAQSQGGAEAFF
>TRBV19|TRBJ2-7|14|TRBD2|-
TGTGCCAGTAGTCCCCGGGGGGGTTCCTTGGAGCAGTACTTC
CASSPRGGSLEQYF
>TRBV10-3|TRBJ1-2|14|-|-
TGTGCCATCAGGCCCCCGGGGACTAACTATGGCTACACCTTC
CAIRPPGTNYGYTF